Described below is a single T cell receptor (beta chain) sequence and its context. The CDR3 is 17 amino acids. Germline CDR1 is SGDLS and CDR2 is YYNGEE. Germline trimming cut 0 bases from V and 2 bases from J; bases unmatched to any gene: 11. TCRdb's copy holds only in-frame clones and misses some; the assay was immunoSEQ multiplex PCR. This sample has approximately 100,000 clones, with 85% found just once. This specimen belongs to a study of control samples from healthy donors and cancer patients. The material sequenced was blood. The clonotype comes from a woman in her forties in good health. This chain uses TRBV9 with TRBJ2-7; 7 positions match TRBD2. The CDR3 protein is CASSVASLSSGPYEQYF. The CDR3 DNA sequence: TGTGCCAGCAGCGTAGCTTCCTTGTCTAGCGGCCCCTACGAGCAGTACTTC.